This entry lists 24 T cell receptor beta chains sequenced from one sample in a study of T-cell memory formation after mild COVID-19. TCRdb recomputed calls from the 5' RACE reads with MiXCR, one row per CDR3 protein. The sample lists around 120,000 distinct CDR3 sequences; approximately 16% were seen once. The sequenced sample consisted of PBMCs or a T cell subset sorted from them (not recorded which). The receptors here all came from an adult woman who had mild COVID-19 (a few samples of this study predate the infection). Cell type and time point are not known.

In this sample, this clonotype turned up a few times. This sequence joins TRBV6-6 and TRBJ2-5; weak D call: TRBD1 (5 bases). This CDR3 comprises 15 residues. The germline V gene has CDR1 MNHNY and CDR2 SVGAGI (reference sequence). Trimming removed 3 bases from V and 5 bases from J, with 16 bases in between. The CDR3 loop reads CASSYNHGAGETQYF. CDR3 coding DNA: TGTGCCAGCAGTTATAATCATGGGGCCGGGGAGACCCAGTACTTC.

This chain uses TRBV24-1 with TRBJ1-1, with 8 bases that match TRBD1. Germline V gene lookup returns CDR1 KGHDR and CDR2 SFDVKD. The CDR3 is 17 residues long. Trimming at V came to 1 base and at J to 7 bases, leaving 13 bases not matched to a gene. CDR3 DNA sequence: TGTGCCACCAGTGATTTTCCCCGCCCGACAGGGGAAGTTGAAGCTTTCTTT. Amino acids: CATSDFPRPTGEVEAFF.

This chain joins TRBV19 and TRBJ2-1, with a tentative D call TRBD1 (5 bases). V was trimmed by 4 bases and J by 4 bases, leaving 8 bases between them. The CDR3 extends over 13 amino acids. The germline V gene has CDR1 LNHDA and CDR2 SQIVND (reference sequence). In nucleotides, the CDR3 is TGTGCCAGTAGTAGACAGCCATACAATGAGCAGTTCTTC. Translated: CASSRQPYNEQFF.

This clonotype was seen a few times. CDR3 sequence: CASSLGIRETQYF. In DNA, the CDR3 is TGTGCCAGCAGTCTGGGGATTAGAGAGACCCAGTACTTC. The V gene is TRBV12-3 or TRBV12-4, the J gene TRBJ2-5; D gene uncertain. Between the trimmed V and J ends, which lost 5 bases and 4 bases, there was a span of 11 bases. The CDR3 is 13 amino acids.

The CDR3 spells CASSPEAPLGGYTF. CDR3 in DNA: TGTGCCAGCAGCCCGGAGGCGCCCCTTGGGGGCTACACCTTC. The chain has TRBV7-9 and TRBJ1-2; D unresolved. V was trimmed by 5 bases and J by 8 bases, leaving 18 bases between them. Per germline, CDR1 SEHNR and CDR2 FQNEAQ (reference sequence). This CDR3 is 14 amino acids long.

This clonotype came up a few times. The V and J genes are TRBV5-6 and TRBJ2-5, with 9 bases lining up with TRBD1. In germline, CDR1 is SGHDT, CDR2 YYEEEE. The CDR3 has 16 amino acids. Trimming at V came to 0 bases and at J to 5 bases, leaving 8 bases not matched to a gene. The CDR3 reads CASSLGFTGGWETQYF. The CDR3 nucleotides read TGTGCCAGCAGCTTGGGCTTCACAGGGGGCTGGGAGACCCAGTACTTC.

This clonotype was recorded a few times. The V call is TRBV7-2, the J call TRBJ1-1, with D uncertain. The length of the CDR3 is 15 residues. The germline gives CDR1 SGHTA, CDR2 FQGNSA. Trimming removed 2 bases at V and 11 bases at J, with 21 bases between. In DNA form, the CDR3 reads TGTGCCAGCAGCTTAAATACGGGCCGTTGGGGAAAGGCTTTCTTT. Amino acid sequence: CASSLNTGRWGKAFF. The full variable domain, with the rest looked up from reference TRBV7-2 and TRBJ1-1, is GAGVSQSPSNKVTEKGKDVELRCDPISGHTALYWYRQSLGQGLEFLIYFQGNSAPDKSGLPSDRFSAERTGGSVSTLTIQRTQQEDSAVYLCASSLNTGRWGKAFFGQGTRLTVV.

The V and J genes are TRBV7-6 and TRBJ1-1; 11 positions agree with TRBD1. In germline, CDR1 is SGHVS, CDR2 FNYEAQ. The CDR3 extends over 15 amino acids. V shed 5 bases and J 7 bases; nucleotides not matched to a gene: 9. CDR3 protein: CASSPGQGARFEAFF. For the CDR3, the DNA is TGTGCCAGCAGCCCTGGACAGGGGGCAAGGTTTGAAGCTTTCTTT.

There are a few counts of this clonotype. This rearrangement joins TRBV7-8 to TRBJ2-2; 10 positions match TRBD1. V was pared by 6 bases and J by 2 bases, with 12 bases of the junction left unmatched. Looked up from germline, CDR1 is SGHVS and CDR2 is FQNEAQ. This CDR3 spans 18 amino acids. The CDR3 DNA is TGTGCCAGCAGACATCCAGCTGGGACAGGGGTCAACACCGGGGAGCTGTTTTTT. Residues: CASRHPAGTGVNTGELFF. Filled out from reference TRBV7-8 and TRBJ2-2, the complete variable domain reads GAGVSQSPRYKVAKRGQDVALRCDPISGHVSLFWYQQALGQGPEFLTYFQNEAQLDKSGLPSDRFFAERPEGSVSTLKIQRTQQEDSAVYLCASRHPAGTGVNTGELFFGEGSRLTVL.

The chain carries TRBV9 and TRBJ2-5; tentatively, D is TRBD1 (5 bases). This CDR3 comprises 16 residues. CDR1 and CDR2 from the germline V gene are SGDLS and YYNGEE. Trimming removed 6 bases from V and 7 bases from J, with 25 bases in between. CDR3: CASNLTDRQDWGTQYF. The CDR3 region has the DNA TGTGCCAGCAACCTTACAGACAGACAAGATTGGGGGACCCAGTACTTC.

Only one count was recorded for this clonotype. The V call is TRBV12-3 or TRBV12-4, the J call TRBJ2-2; 8 bases map to TRBD2. Trimming cost V 5 bases and J 0 bases; bases outside gene matches: 5. This CDR3 comprises 16 residues. CDR3 sequence: CASSPSSGSNTGELFF. CDR3 in DNA: TGTGCCAGCAGTCCGTCTAGCGGGTCGAACACCGGGGAGCTGTTTTTT.

The CDR3 region has the DNA TGTGCCAGCAGTTACAACAGGGGGGTGGCTGAAGCTTTCTTT. It yields the protein CASSYNRGVAEAFF. V usage is TRBV6-5 and J usage is TRBJ1-1; 8 bases match TRBD1. The CDR3 runs to 14 residues. V lost 2 bases to trimming and J lost 6 bases; unmatched junction nucleotides: 5. Germline V gene sequence: CDR1 MNHEY, CDR2 SVGAGI.

This clonotype was observed a handful of times. The V gene is TRBV7-9, the J gene TRBJ2-3, with 10 bases aligning to TRBD2. CDR1 SEHNR and CDR2 FQNEAQ come from the germline V gene (reference sequence). The CDR3 is made up of 17 amino acids. V lost 5 bases to trimming and J lost 4 bases; unmatched junction nucleotides: 12. The chain's CDR3 is CASSELSWSGRADTQYF. The CDR3 coding sequence is TGTGCCAGCAGCGAACTCTCGTGGAGCGGGAGGGCAGATACGCAGTATTTT.

The table lists this clonotype with many counts. The J gene is TRBJ2-1, the V gene TRBV14, with D unclear. In germline, CDR1 is SGHDN, CDR2 FVKESK. The CDR3 runs to 16 residues. V gave up 0 bases and J gave up 0 bases, with 9 bases separating them. As DNA, the CDR3 is TGTGCCAGCAGCCAAGATCTTTTCAGCTCCTACAATGAGCAGTTCTTC. Its protein is CASSQDLFSSYNEQFF.

This clonotype turned up a few times. The rearrangement links TRBV18 to TRBJ2-7; 8 bases are a match to TRBD1. The CDR3 runs to 19 residues. Germline assignment: CDR1 KGHSH and CDR2 LQKENI. J gave up 2 bases and V 6 bases, and 21 bases lay outside the gene matches. The CDR3 region is CASSQRTGIHLMAAYEQYF. CDR3 DNA: TGTGCCAGCTCTCAACGGACAGGGATCCATCTCATGGCAGCCTACGAGCAGTACTTC.

CDR3 region: CASSLQYGLDTQYF. CDR3 in DNA: TGTGCCAGCAGCCTCCAATATGGGTTGGATACGCAGTATTTT. This chain links TRBV14 with TRBJ2-3; no reliable D call. Germline-derived CDR1 and CDR2 are SGHDN and FVKESK. This CDR3 has 14 amino acids. V was clipped by 4 bases and J by 6 bases, with 14 bases between them.

The J gene is TRBJ2-3, the V gene TRBV5-1, with D perhaps TRBD1 (5 bases). Trimming stripped 0 bases from V and 4 bases from J, with 6 bases between. The CDR3 runs to 13 residues. The V gene's germline CDR1 is SGHRS and CDR2 YFSETQ. CDR3 DNA sequence: TGCGCCAGCAGCTTGGAGGGGTCAGATACGCAGTATTTT. As protein: CASSLEGSDTQYF.

This clonotype occurred a few times. The chain combines TRBV27 with TRBJ1-2, with 9 nucleotides matching TRBD1. CDR3 size: 15 residues. Germline values: CDR1 MNHEY, CDR2 SMNVEV (reference sequence). J was trimmed by 4 bases and V by 2 bases; bases with no gene match: 5. The chain's CDR3 is CASSLIQGATYGYTF. The DNA of the CDR3 is TGTGCCAGCAGTTTAATACAGGGGGCGACCTATGGCTACACCTTC.

The chain combines TRBV12-3 or TRBV12-4 with TRBJ2-1; 9 bases fit TRBD2. Losses at the gene ends were 3 bases for V and 7 bases for J; bases not matched to a gene: 16. This CDR3 has 18 residues. CDR3 DNA: TGTGCCAGCAGTTTGTCGGGCCCCGGGGGTAGCGGGAGAAATGAGCAGTTCTTC. Residues: CASSLSGPGGSGRNEQFF.

The chain joins TRBV7-8 to TRBJ2-7; 13 bases map to TRBD2. Germline values: CDR1 SGHVS, CDR2 FQNEAQ. Trimming took 1 base from V and 2 from J; bases not matched to a gene: 14. CDR3 length: 20 residues. CDR3 coding DNA: TGTGCCAGCAGCTTAGTCGCCGGACTAGCGGGGGACCGATCGACCTACGAGCAGTACTTC. Protein: CASSLVAGLAGDRSTYEQYF.

A few counts support this clonotype. V and J are TRBV7-8 and TRBJ2-1; the D call may be TRBD1 or TRBD2 (6 bases each). Germline-derived CDR1 and CDR2 are SGHVS and FQNEAQ. Trimming took 7 bases from V and 2 from J, leaving 18 bases between them. This CDR3 is 16 amino acids long. The DNA for the CDR3 is TGTGCCAGCACCCCAACGGGGGCCGTCGCCTACAATGAGCAGTTCTTC. It specifies CASTPTGAVAYNEQFF.

This clonotype was picked up a small number of times. The rearrangement uses TRBV15 and TRBJ2-7, with 8 positions matching TRBD1. The CDR3 covers 16 residues. Germline CDR1 is LNHNV and CDR2 is YYDKDF (reference sequence). The ends lost 2 bases at V and 2 bases at J; junction bases unmatched: 8. In nucleotides, the CDR3 is TGTGCCACCAGCAGATCATTGGCACAGGGGGCCTACGAGCAGTACTTC. Protein: CATSRSLAQGAYEQYF.

The genes are TRBV27 and TRBJ2-1; 8 bases align to TRBD2. This CDR3 has 14 residues. V was pared by 8 bases and J by 9 bases, with 12 bases of the junction left unmatched. Germline lookup yields CDR1 MNHEY and CDR2 SMNVEV (reference sequence). The CDR3 nucleotides are TGTGCCAGCGACCCCCGGGGGGGGGCGAGTGAGCAGTTCTTC. As protein: CASDPRGGASEQFF.

This rearrangement joins TRBV10-3 to TRBJ1-1; TRBD1 matches at 9 bases. This CDR3 comprises 14 residues. In germline, CDR1 is ENHRY, CDR2 SYGVKD. V lost 3 bases, J lost 7 bases, and 6 bases stayed unmatched. CDR3 nucleotide sequence: TGTGCCATCAGTGACCCGGACAGGGGCGTTGAAGCTTTCTTT. It encodes CAISDPDRGVEAFF.